This T cell receptor beta chain came from a study of T cell responses to AZD1222 COVID-19 vaccine. Findings and limits, study-wide: Females made up more of the donors, who were largely white British, and clonal diversity may have come out too low. Once two AZD1222 doses were given, Spike-specific TCR breadth and depth went up. Baseline serology detected seropositivity in only six AZD1222 recipients. Unmutated variant regions reportedly attract nearly half of all spike-specific TCRs.

Notes on this clone: Its antigen is as yet unknown.

Produced via immunoSEQ multiplex PCR; TCRdb's table is partial and in-frame only. The table includes about 85,000 clones, about 90% detected once. Between the trimmed V and J ends, which lost 4 bases and 3 bases, there was a span of 17 bases. The V gene's germline CDR1 is SGHKS and CDR2 YYEKEE (reference sequence). CDR3 length: 15 residues. This TCR came from an adult in good health. Sequencing was performed on peripheral blood, taken on day 0 of AZD1222 vaccination. The V and J genes are TRBV5-5 and TRBJ2-7; no definite D call. CDR3 sequence: CASSTKGLFGYEQYF. The CDR3 DNA follows: TGTGCCAGCAGCACAAAGGGTCTCTTTGGCTACGAGCAGTACTTC.